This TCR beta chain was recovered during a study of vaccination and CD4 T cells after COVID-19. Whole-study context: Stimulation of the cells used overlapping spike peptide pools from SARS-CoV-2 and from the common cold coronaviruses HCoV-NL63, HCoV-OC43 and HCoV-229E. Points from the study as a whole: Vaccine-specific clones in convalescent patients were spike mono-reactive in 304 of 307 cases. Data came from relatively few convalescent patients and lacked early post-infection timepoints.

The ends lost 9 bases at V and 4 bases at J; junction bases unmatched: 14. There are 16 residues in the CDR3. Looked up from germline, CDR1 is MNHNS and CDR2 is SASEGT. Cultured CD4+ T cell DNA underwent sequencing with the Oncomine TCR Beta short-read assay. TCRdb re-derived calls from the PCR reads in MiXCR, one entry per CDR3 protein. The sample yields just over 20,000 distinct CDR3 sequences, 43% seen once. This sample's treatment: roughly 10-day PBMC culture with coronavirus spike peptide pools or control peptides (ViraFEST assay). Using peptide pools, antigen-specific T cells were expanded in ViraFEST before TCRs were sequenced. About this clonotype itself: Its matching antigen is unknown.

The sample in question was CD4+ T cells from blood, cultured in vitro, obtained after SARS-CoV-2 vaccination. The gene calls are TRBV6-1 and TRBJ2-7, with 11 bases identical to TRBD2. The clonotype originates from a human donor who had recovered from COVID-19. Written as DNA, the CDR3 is TGTGCCAGTTCCTTAAATAGCGGGAGGGCTTCTTACGAGCAGTACTTC. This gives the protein CASSLNSGRASYEQYF.